The T cell receptor beta chain described here comes from a study of CD8 T cells in Susac syndrome (dated by TCRdb to between 2018 and 2021). With regard to the full study: The study used repertoire sequencing to test whether antigen drove CD8+ T cell activation and differentiation in Susac syndrome. General study outcomes and caveats: The number of individuals in the TCR sequencing and HLA analysis was acknowledged as relatively small.

The CDR3 runs 13 residues from the cysteine to the phenylalanine. CDR3 DNA only is kept here, 39 bases in frame from base 1. Sequences MGHDK (CDR1) and SYGVNS (CDR2) are obtained from the germline V gene. Trimming at the junction amounts to 0 bases on V and 8 bases on J, and the germline ends lie 11 bases apart. Concerning this clonotype: The specificity of this receptor is unknown. No qualities accompany the bases; no much larger clone lies one base away.

RNA was extracted using the RNeasy kit, and roughly 0.5 to 1 ug of the RNA was reverse transcribed with random hexamers. The immunoSEQ multiplex PCR assay, covering 54 Vbeta and 13 Jbeta segments, was used to amplify TCR beta CDR3 regions. PCR amplification bias was corrected using a synthetic template baseline for primer optimization and computational correction. On the study's bioinformatics: Reads were assigned to V, D and J genes according to IMGT and analyzed in immunoSEQ Analyzer, with only productive sequences retained. Clonality was calculated as one minus the Shannon entropy normalized by log2 of the number of productive unique sequences. For each patient and control, public and private clones were evaluated within the 100 most prevalent clones. Clones were defined as Susac-specific if absent from the healthy and MS cohorts, from 1052 published viral clones and from other ImmuneACCESS disease sequences. TCRdb ran its own pipeline on the public reads, namely fastp trimming at Q25 and MiXCR clone calling, and kept in-frame beta chains. Identical CDR3 protein sequences are pooled into one entry, listed with their most common genes and DNA. The V and J calls come from TCRdb's annotation, not from the publication. Counted in this sample were 250,000 to 350,000 distinct CDR3 sequences; about 91% of them appeared once. The ten largest account for less than 0.08% of the sample.

High-throughput TCR beta sequencing profiled peripheral blood CD8+ and CD4+ T cells from healthy donors, Susac syndrome patients and multiple sclerosis patients. The multiple sclerosis controls were treatment-naive patients who had stable or active relapsing-remitting disease and met the revised McDonald criteria. Bulk CD8+ and CD4+ T cells were purified magnetically by negative isolation, whereas CD8+ TEMRA cells were enriched by FACS. Blood was drawn into EDTA tubes, processed within 24 hours, and PBMCs were isolated by density gradient centrifugation. PBMCs intended for TCR sequencing were cryopreserved in liquid nitrogen and were subsequently thawed in a 37 degrees C water bath. A purity of at least 90% was achieved for sorted or isolated CD4+, CD8+ and CD8+ TEMRA cells.

The receptor was derived from a human donor with multiple sclerosis. This receptor chain uses TRBV25-1 and TRBJ2-7; 5 matching bases give a weak D call of TRBD2. The sequenced sample consisted of CD4+ T cells from PBMCs. The DNA sequence is given as TGTGCCAGCAGTGAATATGGAACTAGTCAGCAGTACTTC. Its product reads: CASSEYGTSQQYF.